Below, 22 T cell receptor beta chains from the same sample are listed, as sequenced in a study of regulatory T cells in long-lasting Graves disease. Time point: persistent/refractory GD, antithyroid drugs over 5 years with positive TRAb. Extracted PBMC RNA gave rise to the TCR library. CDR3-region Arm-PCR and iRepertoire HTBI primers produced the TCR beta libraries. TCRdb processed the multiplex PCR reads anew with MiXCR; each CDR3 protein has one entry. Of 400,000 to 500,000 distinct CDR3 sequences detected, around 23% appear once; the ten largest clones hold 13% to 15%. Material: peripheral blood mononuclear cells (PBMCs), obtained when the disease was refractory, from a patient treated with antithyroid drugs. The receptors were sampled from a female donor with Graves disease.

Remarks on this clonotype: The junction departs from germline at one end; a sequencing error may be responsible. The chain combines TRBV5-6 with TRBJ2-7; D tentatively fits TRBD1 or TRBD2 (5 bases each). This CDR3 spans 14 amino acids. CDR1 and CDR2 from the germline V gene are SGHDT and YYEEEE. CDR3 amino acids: CVSRTGTAAYEQYF. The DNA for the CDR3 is TGTGTCAGCAGAACCGGGACCGCAGCCTACGAGCAGTACTTC.

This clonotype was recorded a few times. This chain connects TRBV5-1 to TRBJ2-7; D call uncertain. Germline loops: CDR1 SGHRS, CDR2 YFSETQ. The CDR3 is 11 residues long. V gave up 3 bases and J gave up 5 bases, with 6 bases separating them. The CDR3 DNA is TGCGCCAGCAGCTCCTTCGACGAGCAGTACTTC. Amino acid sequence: CASSSFDEQYF.

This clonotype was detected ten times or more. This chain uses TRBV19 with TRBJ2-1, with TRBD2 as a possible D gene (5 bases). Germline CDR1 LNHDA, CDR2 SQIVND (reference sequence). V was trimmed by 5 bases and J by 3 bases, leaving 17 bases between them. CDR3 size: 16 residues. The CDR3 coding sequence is TGTGCCAGTAGTGAAGGGTGGGAGCGTGGCTACAATGAGCAGTTCTTC. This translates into CASSEGWERGYNEQFF. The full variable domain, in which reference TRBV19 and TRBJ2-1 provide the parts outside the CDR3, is DGGITQSPKYLFRKEGQNVTLSCEQNLNHDAMYWYRQDPGQGLRLIYYSQIVNDFQKGDIAEGYSVSREKKESFPLTVTSAQKNPTAFYLCASSEGWERGYNEQFFGPGTRLTVL.

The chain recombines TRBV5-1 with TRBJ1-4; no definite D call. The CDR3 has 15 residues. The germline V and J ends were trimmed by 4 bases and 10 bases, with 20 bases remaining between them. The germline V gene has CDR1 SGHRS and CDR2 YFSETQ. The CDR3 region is CASSLQFSEGGKLFF. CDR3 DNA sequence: TGCGCCAGCAGCCTACAATTCTCCGAGGGCGGAAAACTGTTTTTT.

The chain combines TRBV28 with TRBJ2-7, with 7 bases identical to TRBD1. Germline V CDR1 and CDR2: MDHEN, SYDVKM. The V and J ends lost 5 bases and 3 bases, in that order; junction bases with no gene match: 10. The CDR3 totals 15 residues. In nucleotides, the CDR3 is TGTGCCAGCAGTCCTGGTGACAGGGTTGACTACGAGCAGTACTTC. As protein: CASSPGDRVDYEQYF. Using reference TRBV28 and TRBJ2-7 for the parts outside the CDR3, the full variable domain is DVKVTQSSRYLVKRTGEKVFLECVQDMDHENMFWYRQDPGLGLRLIYFSYDVKMKEKGDIPEGYSVSREKKERFSLILESASTNQTSMYLCASSPGDRVDYEQYFGPGTRLTVT.

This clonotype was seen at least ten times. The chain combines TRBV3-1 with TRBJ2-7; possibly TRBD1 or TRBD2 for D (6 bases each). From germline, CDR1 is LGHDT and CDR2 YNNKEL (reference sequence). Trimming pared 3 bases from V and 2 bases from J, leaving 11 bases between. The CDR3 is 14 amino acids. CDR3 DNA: TGTGCCAGCAGCCATCGGGGGCAAACCTACGAGCAGTACTTC. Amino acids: CASSHRGQTYEQYF.

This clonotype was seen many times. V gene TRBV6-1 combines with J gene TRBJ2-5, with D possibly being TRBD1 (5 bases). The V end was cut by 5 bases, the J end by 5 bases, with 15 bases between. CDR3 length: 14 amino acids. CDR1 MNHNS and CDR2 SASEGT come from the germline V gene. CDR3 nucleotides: TGTGCCAGCAGTCTGGTGGTTAGGGGCGAGACCCAGTACTTC. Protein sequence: CASSLVVRGETQYF.

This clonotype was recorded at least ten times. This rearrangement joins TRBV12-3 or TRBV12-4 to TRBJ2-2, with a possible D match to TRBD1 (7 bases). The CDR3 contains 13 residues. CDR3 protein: CVLGQGGTGELFF. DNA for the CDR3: TGTGTCCTCGGGCAGGGGGGTACCGGGGAGCTGTTTTTT.

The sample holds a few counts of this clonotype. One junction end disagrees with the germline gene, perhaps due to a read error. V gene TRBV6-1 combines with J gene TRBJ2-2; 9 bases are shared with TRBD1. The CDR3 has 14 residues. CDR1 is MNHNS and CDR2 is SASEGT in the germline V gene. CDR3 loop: CASYRGRVTGELVF. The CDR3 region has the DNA TGTGCCAGCTACAGGGGGCGAGTTACCGGGGAGCTGGTTTTT.

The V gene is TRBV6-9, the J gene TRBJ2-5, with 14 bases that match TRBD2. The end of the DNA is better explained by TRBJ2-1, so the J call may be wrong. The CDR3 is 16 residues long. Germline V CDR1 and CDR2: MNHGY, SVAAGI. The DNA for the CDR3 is TGTGCCAGCAGTTACGGAGGGACTAGCGGGAGTAGTGAGCAGTTCTTC. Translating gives CASSYGGTSGSSEQFF.

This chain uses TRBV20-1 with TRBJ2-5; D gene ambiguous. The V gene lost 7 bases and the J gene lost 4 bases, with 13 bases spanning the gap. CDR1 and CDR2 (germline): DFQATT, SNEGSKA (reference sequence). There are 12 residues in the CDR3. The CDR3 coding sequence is TGCAGTGTAGAGAACGGGCGAGAGACCCAGTACTTC. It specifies CSVENGRETQYF.

CDR3 sequence: CASRATSGVNTEAFF. The CDR3 DNA sequence: TGTGCCAGCAGGGCAACCAGTGGGGTGAACACTGAAGCTTTCTTT. This chain joins TRBV28 and TRBJ1-1; no definite D call. V was pared by 6 bases and J by 0 bases, with 14 bases between. The germline CDR1 and CDR2 sequences are MDHEN and SYDVKM. This CDR3 is built from 15 residues.

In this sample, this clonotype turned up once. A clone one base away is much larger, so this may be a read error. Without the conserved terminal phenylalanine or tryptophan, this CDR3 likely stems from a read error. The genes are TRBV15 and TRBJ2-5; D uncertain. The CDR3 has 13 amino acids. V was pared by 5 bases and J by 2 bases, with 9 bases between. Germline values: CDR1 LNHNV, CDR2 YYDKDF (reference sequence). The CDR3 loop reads CATSPGSQETQYL. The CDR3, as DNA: TGTGCCACCAGCCCGGGCAGTCAAGAGACCCAGTACCTC.

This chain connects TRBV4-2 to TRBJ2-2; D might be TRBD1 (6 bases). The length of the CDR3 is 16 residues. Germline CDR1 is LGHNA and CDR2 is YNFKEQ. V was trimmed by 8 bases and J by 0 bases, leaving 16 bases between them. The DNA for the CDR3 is TGTGCCAGCGGATCACAGGGCCGGGCGAACACCGGGGAGCTGTTTTTT. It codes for CASGSQGRANTGELFF.

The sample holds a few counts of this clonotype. CDR3 amino acids: CASSQRGGGAQPQHF. The CDR3 nucleotides read TGTGCCAGCAGTCAAAGGGGAGGGGGTGCTCAGCCCCAGCATTTT. The chain carries TRBV7-2 and TRBJ1-5; possibly TRBD1 for D (6 bases). The V and J ends lost 6 bases and 6 bases respectively, with 18 bases between them. The CDR3 covers 15 residues. In germline, CDR1 is SGHTA, CDR2 FQGNSA.

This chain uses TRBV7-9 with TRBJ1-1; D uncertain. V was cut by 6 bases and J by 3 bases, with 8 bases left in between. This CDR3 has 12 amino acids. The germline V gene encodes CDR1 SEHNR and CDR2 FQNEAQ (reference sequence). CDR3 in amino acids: CASSFAYTEAFF. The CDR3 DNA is TGTGCCAGCAGTTTTGCGTACACTGAAGCTTTCTTT. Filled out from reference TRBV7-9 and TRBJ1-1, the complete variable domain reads DTGVSQNPRHKITKRGQNVTFRCDPISEHNRLYWYRQTLGQGPEFLTYFQNEAQLEKSRLLSDRFSAERPKGSFSTLEIQRTEQGDSAMYLCASSFAYTEAFFGQGTRLTVV.

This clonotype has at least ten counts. The CDR3, as DNA: TGTGCCAGCAGCCTACGGACAGGGAACTACGAGCAGTACTTC. It translates to CASSLRTGNYEQYF. The chain is built from TRBV7-8 and TRBJ2-7, with 8 bases fitting TRBD1. Germline V CDR1 and CDR2: SGHVS, FQNEAQ. The CDR3 contains 14 residues. V shed 5 bases, J shed 3 bases, and the junction held 6 bases outside the gene matches.

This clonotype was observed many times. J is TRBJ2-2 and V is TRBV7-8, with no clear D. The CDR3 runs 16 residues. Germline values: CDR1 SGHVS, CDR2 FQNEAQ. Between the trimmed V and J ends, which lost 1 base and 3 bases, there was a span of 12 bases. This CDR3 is CASSLVWVSHTGELFF. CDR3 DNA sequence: TGTGCCAGCAGCTTAGTATGGGTGTCGCACACCGGGGAGCTGTTTTTT.

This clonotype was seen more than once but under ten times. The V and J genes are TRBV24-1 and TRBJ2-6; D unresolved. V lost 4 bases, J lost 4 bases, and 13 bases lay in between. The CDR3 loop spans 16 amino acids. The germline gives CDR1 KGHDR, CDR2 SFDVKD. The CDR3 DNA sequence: TGTGCCACCAGTGACTCCCAACTTATGGGGGCCAACGTCCTGACTTTC. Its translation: CATSDSQLMGANVLTF.

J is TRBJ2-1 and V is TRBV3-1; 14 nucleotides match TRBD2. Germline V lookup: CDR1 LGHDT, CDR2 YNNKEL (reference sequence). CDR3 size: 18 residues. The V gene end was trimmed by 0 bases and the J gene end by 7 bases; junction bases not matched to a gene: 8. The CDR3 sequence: CASSQEGGLAGGWNEQFF. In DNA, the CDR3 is TGTGCCAGCAGCCAAGAAGGTGGACTAGCGGGAGGTTGGAATGAGCAGTTCTTC.

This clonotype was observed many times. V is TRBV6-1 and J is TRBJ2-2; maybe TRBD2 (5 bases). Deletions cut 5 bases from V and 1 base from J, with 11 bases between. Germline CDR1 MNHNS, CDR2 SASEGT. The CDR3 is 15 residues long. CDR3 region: CASSRGIVNTGELFF. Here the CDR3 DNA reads TGTGCCAGCAGTCGAGGGATCGTGAACACCGGGGAGCTGTTTTTT.

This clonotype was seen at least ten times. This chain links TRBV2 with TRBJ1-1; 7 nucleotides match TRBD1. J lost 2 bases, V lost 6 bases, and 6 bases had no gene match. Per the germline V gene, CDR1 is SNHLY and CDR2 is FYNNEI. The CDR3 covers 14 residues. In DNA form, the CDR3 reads TGTGCCAGCAGCGGGGACAGACTCAACACTGAAGCTTTCTTT. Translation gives CASSGDRLNTEAFF.